The present TCR beta chain was sequenced within a study of blood T cells in healthy people across ages. Study findings and constraints: Those diversity estimates obtained from one million T cells were thought to be underestimates. Higher diversity, along with more naive CD4+ cells, distinguished long-lived donors from aged donors.

A second PCR of 7 to 11 cycles used a sample-barcoded 5' primer and a J-beta primer mix. A single record per CDR3 protein comes from TCRdb applying MiXCR to the 5' RACE reads. The sample has 630,000 or so distinct CDR3 sequences, about 30% seen once. The CDR3 totals 14 residues. The V gene lost 3 bases and the J gene lost 7 bases, with 13 bases spanning the gap. Germline loops: CDR1 ENHRY, CDR2 SYGVKD. Concerning this clonotype: Antigen: not known.

The J gene is TRBJ2-1, the V gene TRBV10-3; the D gene could be TRBD1 or TRBD2 (5 bases each). This clonotype originated in a woman at least 80 years old in good health. Sequencing was carried out using blood. CDR3: CAISDLLGGNEQFF. CDR3 DNA sequence: TGTGCCATCAGTGACTTACTTGGGGGAAATGAGCAGTTCTTC.